The text below deals with one T cell receptor beta chain. What it binds is unknown. Unmatched junction bases numbered 15, after V lost 7 bases and J lost 0 bases. CDR1 SQVTM and CDR2 ANQGSEA come from the germline V gene. The CDR3 is 17 residues long. It was healthy bone marrow donors who served as donors. The data were taken from a study of cytomegalovirus exposure and HLA in healthy donors. The wider study: The Caucasian-associated ancestry cluster contained around four fifths of the roughly 400 genotyped donors.

Study-level findings and limits: Exclusion applied to some V segments, including TRBV6-2 and TRBV6-3, as they were indistinguishable. Reportedly, HLA-A and HLA-B alleles of most subjects were accurately predicted from TCR beta.

PCR involved 60 Vbeta and 13 Jbeta primers. Generated by immunoSEQ multiplex PCR, the TCRdb table keeps only in-frame clones and is missing some. Here the sample spans roughly 150,000 clones, roughly four fifths being singletons. Sequencing used PBMCs. This receptor was taken from a female donor in good health and CMV-seronegative. The rearrangement joins TRBV29-1 to TRBJ2-1; 7 bases match TRBD1. The CDR3 reads CSASGQVEKGSYNEQFF. CDR3 DNA: TGCAGCGCCTCCGGACAGGTAGAAAAAGGCTCCTACAATGAGCAGTTCTTC.